This TCR beta chain comes out of a study of blood T cell repertoires in COVID-19. Per the original methods: The assay estimated nucleated cells by amplifying reference gene primers. Clones were sequenced by immunoSEQ multiplex PCR, and TCRdb holds only the in-frame ones, with some missing. V, J and clone size are those of that table, while D and trimming were read from the DNA. The data contain 95,000 to 150,000 clones, roughly 85% of them singletons. The sample holds a few counts of this clone. The CDR3 totals 16 residues. Germline CDR1 reads LGHNA; CDR2 reads YSLEER. Between the trimmed V and J ends, which lost 3 bases and 4 bases, there was a span of 18 bases.

The sequenced sample consisted of peripheral blood. The TCR sequence derives from a middle-aged man with acute or convalescent COVID-19. The V gene is TRBV4-3, the J gene TRBJ1-2, with D perhaps TRBD1 (6 bases). The chain's CDR3 is CASSQTVGGVVYGYTF. The CDR3 DNA reads as TGCGCCAGCAGCCAGACAGTAGGGGGGGTTGTCTATGGCTACACCTTC.